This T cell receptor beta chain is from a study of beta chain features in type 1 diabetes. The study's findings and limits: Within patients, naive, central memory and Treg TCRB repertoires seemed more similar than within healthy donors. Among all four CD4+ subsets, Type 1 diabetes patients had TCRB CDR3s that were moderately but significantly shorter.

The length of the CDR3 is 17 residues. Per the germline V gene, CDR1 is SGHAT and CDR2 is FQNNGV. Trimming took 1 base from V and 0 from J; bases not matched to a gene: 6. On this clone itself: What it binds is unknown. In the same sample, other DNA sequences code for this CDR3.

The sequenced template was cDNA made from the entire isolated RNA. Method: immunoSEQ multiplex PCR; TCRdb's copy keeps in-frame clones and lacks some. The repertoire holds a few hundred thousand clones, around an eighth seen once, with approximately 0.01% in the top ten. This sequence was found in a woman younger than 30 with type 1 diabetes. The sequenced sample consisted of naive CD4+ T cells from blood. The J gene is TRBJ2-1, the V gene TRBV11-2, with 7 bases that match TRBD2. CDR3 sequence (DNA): TGTGCCAGCAGCTTAGGGCTGCGGGGGAGCTCCTACAATGAGCAGTTCTTC. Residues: CASSLGLRGSSYNEQFF.